This TCR beta chain was retrieved from a study of blood T cell repertoires in COVID-19. Assay: immunoSEQ multiplex PCR; the TCRdb copy retains only in-frame clones and omits some. The data show some 270,000 clones, more than 75% seen once. The germline gives CDR1 LGHDT, CDR2 YNNKEL (reference sequence). The germline V and J ends were trimmed by 4 bases and 7 bases, with 13 bases remaining between them. The CDR3 consists of 13 residues. The origin of this receptor is a woman aged 45 to 65 who had been exposed to COVID-19. This chain connects TRBV3-1 (or the pseudogene TRBV3-2) to TRBJ2-5; perhaps TRBD2 as D (5 bases). The sequencing sample was made of PBMCs or T cells enriched from blood (not recorded which). The CDR3 bases are TGTGCCAGCAGCCTCAACCGCCGGGGGACCCAGTACTTC. It codes for CASSLNRRGTQYF.